This T cell receptor beta chain is from a study of cytomegalovirus exposure and HLA in healthy donors. Overall study context: Earlier work reported approximately 100 million unique TCR beta sequences from 150 million to 200 million T cells. Whole-study results and caveats: A later analysis by the authors found several of the most significant clusters apparently linked to common viral pathogens.

The PCR employed 60 Vbeta primers together with 13 Jbeta primers. The protocol was immunoSEQ multiplex PCR, while the TCRdb copy is restricted to in-frame clones and leaves out a portion. The sample has about 200,000 clones; roughly 80% are singletons. Only a few counts were recorded for this clone. Its cognate antigen is unknown. The sequence was collected from a woman aged 45-59 years in good health and CMV-seropositive. Sequencing input: PBMCs.

The CDR3 protein is CASSDGQENQPQHF. The CDR3 coding sequence is TGTGCCAGCAGTGATGGACAGGAGAATCAGCCCCAGCATTTT. The gene calls are TRBV6-5 and TRBJ1-5; 7 bases are a match to TRBD1. CDR3 size: 14 residues. Germline V gives CDR1 MNHEY, CDR2 SVGAGI. V lost 5 bases and J lost 4; bases outside the gene matches: 5.